These T cell receptor beta chains were read from a single sample in a study of cytomegalovirus exposure and HLA in healthy donors. This table comes from immunoSEQ multiplex PCR, and its TCRdb copy is limited to in-frame clones, with some not included. The sample has fewer than 130,000 clones. Sequencing was carried out using PBMCs. The receptors here all came from a man aged 45 to 65 in good health and CMV-seronegative. Both conserved end residues are part of each CDR3.

V	J	CDR3
TRBV4-1	TRBJ1-3	CASSQVSTGARGNTIYF
TRBV27	TRBJ1-1	CASRRWDGGGAFF
TRBV5-1	TRBJ1-2	CASSPIVSGGSYGYTF
TRBV19	TRBJ2-5	CASSLNRAGWETQYF
TRBV27	TRBJ2-7	CASRRGTSGGYEQYF
TRBV5-1	TRBJ1-3	CASSSQGGYGNTIYF
TRBV6-5	TRBJ2-3	CASSLGGGVTDTQYF
TRBV6-6	TRBJ1-2	CASSSTGNYGYTF
TRBV5-1	TRBJ2-1	CASSSVTGEDNEQFF
TRBV7-8	TRBJ1-2	CASSQTTGVRGYTF
TRBV21-1	TRBJ2-3	CASSRGLAEGSYIPTDTQYF
TRBV18	TRBJ1-1	CASAPGQGTMNTEAFF
TRBV6-5	TRBJ2-1	CASSDGVYNEQFF
TRBV28	TRBJ1-1	CASSFIGGDAFF
TRBV5-1	TRBJ2-7	CASSFGLAGPYEQYF
TRBV5-1	TRBJ2-1	CASGGDVGEQFF
TRBV7-9	TRBJ2-2	CASSLEINTGELFF
TRBV7-9	TRBJ1-2	CASSLWGDTSMACTF
TRBV4-3	TRBJ1-3	CASSREVDSSGNTIYF
TRBV6-5	TRBJ2-1	CASRSTTVNEQFF
TRBV15	TRBJ1-3	CATSSLQGARDTIYF
TRBV4-1	.	CASSRSSSVSYEQYF
TRBV10-3	TRBJ1-1	CAIGGAGPLNTEAFF
TRBV28	TRBJ1-1	CASSLTGEQNTEAFF
TRBV19	TRBJ1-2	CASSIAGNYGYTF
TRBV4-1	TRBJ2-2	CASSQPLAATGELFF
TRBV19	TRBJ2-5	CASRLAGVQETQYF
TRBV13	TRBJ2-1	CASSKLAGSSYNEQFF
TRBV6-5	.	CASSYLSGSPRETQYF
TRBV27	TRBJ2-7	CASSNTYEQYF
TRBV11-3	TRBJ2-7	CASSPRDGGAYEQYF